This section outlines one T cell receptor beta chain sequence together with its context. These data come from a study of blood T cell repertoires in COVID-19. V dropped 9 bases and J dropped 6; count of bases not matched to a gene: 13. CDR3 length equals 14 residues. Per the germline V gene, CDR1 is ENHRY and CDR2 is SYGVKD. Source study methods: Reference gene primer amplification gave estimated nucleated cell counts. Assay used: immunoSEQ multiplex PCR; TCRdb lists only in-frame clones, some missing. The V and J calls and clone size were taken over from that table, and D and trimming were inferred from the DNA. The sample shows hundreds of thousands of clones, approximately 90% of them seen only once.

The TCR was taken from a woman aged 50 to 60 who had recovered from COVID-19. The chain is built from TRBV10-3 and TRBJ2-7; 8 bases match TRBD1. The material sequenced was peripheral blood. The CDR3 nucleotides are TGTGCCATGGGCAGGGGGCTACTTCTGCGCGAGCAGTACTTC. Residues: CAMGRGLLLREQYF.